A single T cell receptor beta chain is shown here with its context. Its target is not known. The J segment lost 6 bases and the V segment lost 8 bases, leaving 9 bases of the junction unmatched. The CDR3 extends over 14 amino acids. The V gene's germline CDR1 is SQVTM and CDR2 ANQGSEA. These data come from a study of Ad26.COV2.S vaccination and SARS-CoV-2 variants. Study as a whole: Ad26.COV2.S arm of COV1001 included the donor. The study, taken as a whole, reports: Vaccine and placebo groups showed comparable non-spike TCR breadth.

The treatment here: 15 to 20 received Ad26.COV2.S at low or high dose, single or two shots; about 5 received placebo; per-sample allocation not given. The study sampled participants on day 63 after the first vaccine or placebo injection. The donor's status was that of an adult aged 18-55 years in Boston. Clones were sequenced by immunoSEQ multiplex PCR, and TCRdb holds only the in-frame ones, with some missing. The sample includes hundreds of thousands of clones, roughly 90% of them seen just once. This sample comprised peripheral blood, obtained in a trial of Ad26.COV2.S vaccine versus placebo. This rearrangement joins TRBV29-1 to TRBJ2-1; 11 bases are a match to TRBD1. The receptor was derived from a person aged 18-60 years who received the Ad26.COV2.S COVID-19 vaccine or a placebo. The CDR3 here is CSIIGDRGGNEQFF. The DNA for the CDR3 is TGCAGCATAATAGGGGACAGGGGGGGCAATGAGCAGTTCTTC.